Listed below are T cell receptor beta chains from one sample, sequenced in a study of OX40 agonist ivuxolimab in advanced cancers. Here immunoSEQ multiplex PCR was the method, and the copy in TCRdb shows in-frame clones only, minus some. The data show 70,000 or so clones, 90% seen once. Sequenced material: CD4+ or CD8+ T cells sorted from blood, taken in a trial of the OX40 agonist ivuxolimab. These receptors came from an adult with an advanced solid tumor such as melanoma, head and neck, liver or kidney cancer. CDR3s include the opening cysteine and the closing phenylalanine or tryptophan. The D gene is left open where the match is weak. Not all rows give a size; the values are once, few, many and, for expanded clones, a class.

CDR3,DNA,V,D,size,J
CASSAGGRYEQYF,TGTGCCAGCAGTGCTGGGGGGCGCTACGAGCAGTACTTC,TRBV2,-,once,TRBJ2-7
CAISEKGPNTGELFF,TGTGCCATCAGTGAGAAGGGACCGAACACCGGGGAGCTGTTTTTT,TRBV10-3,-,-,TRBJ2-2
CASSLGHTGELFF,TGCGCCAGCAGCTTGGGTCACACCGGGGAGCTGTTTTTT,TRBV5-1,-,-,TRBJ2-2
CASSRRSEQYF,TGTGCCAGCAGCCGTAGGAGCGAGCAGTACTTC,TRBV5-6,-,-,TRBJ2-7
CASSTQTTGGNEQFF,TGTGCCAGCAGCACTCAAACCACGGGGGGCAATGAGCAGTTCTTC,TRBV11-3,TRBD2,-,TRBJ2-1
CASSYFRDRGHEQYF,TGTGCCAGCAGCTACTTCCGGGACAGGGGCCACGAGCAGTACTTC,TRBV5-4,TRBD1,-,TRBJ2-7
CATSRGSADTQYF,TGTGCCACCAGCAGAGGGAGCGCAGATACGCAGTATTTT,TRBV15,-,-,TRBJ2-3
CASSLQSNTGELFF,TGTGCCAGCAGCTTGCAATCGAACACCGGGGAGCTGTTTTTT,TRBV5-5,-,many,TRBJ2-2
CASSLEAGGRKGSKNIQYF,TGTGCCAGCAGCTTAGAGGCGGGCGGGAGAAAGGGGAGCAAAAACATTCAGTACTTC,TRBV7-2,TRBD2,-,TRBJ2-4
CASSIEGGAAYEQFF,TGTGCCAGTAGTATCGAGGGGGGCGCGGCATATGAGCAGTTCTTC,TRBV19,-,-,TRBJ2-1
CACKWQASSGANVLTF,TGTGCCTGCAAATGGCAGGCGAGCTCTGGGGCCAACGTCCTGACTTTC,TRBV27,-,-,TRBJ2-6
CSVGQGNNAEQYF,TGCAGCGTTGGGCAGGGCAATAACGCCGAGCAGTACTTC,TRBV29-1,-,-,TRBJ2-7
CASSFRLAGIKDTQYF,TGTGCCAGCAGCTTCCGCCTAGCGGGAATAAAAGATACGCAGTATTTT,TRBV11-3,TRBD2,-,TRBJ2-3
CASSFGGGGNQPQHF,TGTGCCAGCAGTTTTGGCGGAGGGGGCAATCAGCCCCAGCATTTT,TRBV28,-,-,TRBJ1-5
CASSPGQGSFNQPQHF,TGCGCCAGCAGCCCCGGACAGGGGAGTTTCAATCAGCCCCAGCATTTT,TRBV4-3,TRBD1,-,TRBJ1-5
CASSPGGEKLFF,TGTGCCAGCAGCCCGGGGGGTGAAAAACTGTTTTTT,TRBV5-4,-,-,TRBJ1-4
CASTLQGNEQFF,TGTGCCAGCACCTTACAGGGTAATGAGCAGTTCTTC,TRBV7-2,-,-,TRBJ2-1
CASSVRPLAASTDTQYF,TGTGCCAGCAGCGTTAGACCCCTAGCGGCTAGCACAGATACGCAGTATTTT,TRBV9,TRBD2,-,TRBJ2-3
CASSPRTSGSSYEQYF,TGTGCCAGCAGCCCCCGGACTAGCGGGAGCTCCTACGAGCAGTACTTC,TRBV5-4,TRBD2,-,TRBJ2-7
CASSLEGAPSYNEQFF,TGCGCCAGCAGCTTGGAAGGGGCTCCGTCCTACAATGAGCAGTTCTTC,TRBV5-1,-,-,TRBJ2-1
CASSIHLAGVQFF,TGTGCCAGCAGTATTCACCTAGCGGGAGTTCAGTTCTTC,TRBV25-1,TRBD2,-,TRBJ2-1
CASSRALNEQFF,TGTGCCAGCAGCAGAGCTTTGAATGAGCAGTTCTTC,TRBV6-6,-,-,TRBJ2-1
CAISSDGTDTQYF,TGTGCCATCAGTTCGGACGGTACAGATACGCAGTATTTT,TRBV10-3,-,-,TRBJ2-3
CASRSGASGSNEQFF,TGTGCCAGTAGGTCGGGGGCTAGCGGGAGTAATGAGCAGTTCTTC,TRBV19,TRBD2,-,TRBJ2-1
CASSVLREQYF,TGTGCCAGCAGTGTCCTCCGCGAGCAGTACTTC,TRBV2,-,once,TRBJ2-7
CASSPHGTSGTSEQYF,TGCGCCAGCAGCCCACACGGGACTAGCGGGACTAGCGAGCAGTACTTC,TRBV5-1,TRBD2,-,TRBJ2-7
CASSLRDSFETQYF,TGTGCCAGCAGCTTGAGGGACTCGTTCGAGACCCAGTACTTC,TRBV5-4,-,once,TRBJ2-5